This T cell receptor (beta chain) was identified in a study of vaccination and CD4 T cells after COVID-19 (dated by TCRdb to between 2021 and 2022). Some background on the complete study: Every convalescent patient had a positive nasal swab PCR test for SARS-CoV-2, with mild disease in 9 or 10 patients and severe disease in one. The convalescent cohort included six males and four females, with two Hispanic individuals, seven Caucasians, two Asians and one multiracial person. Participants received two doses of either the Pfizer-BioNTech BNT162b2 vaccine (n=8) or the Moderna mRNA-1273 vaccine (n=2). Post-COVID blood samples were collected from convalescent patients a median of around 96 days after diagnosis, with a range of about 35 to 180 days. The time from the second vaccine dose to post-vaccine blood sampling had a median of roughly 72 days and ranged from about 12 to 250 days. The cultures were stimulated with overlapping spike peptide pools from SARS-CoV-2 and from the common cold coronaviruses HCoV-NL63, HCoV-OC43 and HCoV-229E. Control cultures used a CEFX viral epitope pool as positive control, an HIV-1 Nef peptide pool as negative control, or no peptide. In around nine COVID-19 convalescent patients and a handful of infection-naive healthy vaccine recipients, the spike-specific CD4+ TCR repertoire before mRNA vaccination was compared with the repertoire after mRNA vaccination. Overall study results and their limits: The number of convalescent patients in the study was relatively small, and the study did not examine early timepoints following natural infection. Among convalescent patients, a median roughly 90% of the SARS-CoV-2-reactive clones seen after vaccination appeared only after vaccination, which suggests priming specific to the vaccine. An increase in the median number of SARS-CoV-2-reactive clonotypes from approximately 21 after infection to some 38 after vaccination was observed, but the change was not found to be significant. Of the vaccine-specific clones in convalescent patients, 304 of 307, or nearly all, reacted only to SARS-CoV-2 spike and did not cross-react with common cold coronaviruses.

Remarks on this clonotype: Its antigen has not been determined. The junction departs from the called germline gene at one end, perhaps through a read error.

In light of the paper, this sample's treatment or condition label describes: approximately 10-day PBMC culture with coronavirus spike peptide pools or control peptides (ViraFEST assay). The study used the ViraFEST assay, which expanded antigen-specific T cells with peptide pools and then identified expanded clonotypes by TCR sequencing. Positive SARS-CoV-2 PCR tests in the convalescent patients dated from March to December 2020, before Alpha, Beta and Delta variants emerged in the United States. Each well held under 2.5 million PBMCs cultured in IMDM containing roughly 5% human AB serum and roughly 10 IU/ml IL-2, with 9 to 10 ug/ml peptide pools added. On days 3 and 7, half of the culture medium was replaced with fresh IL-2-containing medium. After more than 8 days of culture, CD4+ T cells were isolated by negative selection using the EasySep CD4+ T cell isolation kit. PBMCs were separated from whole blood using Ficoll-Paque Plus gradient centrifugation and then either used fresh or cryopreserved at -140C. Each culture condition was generally run in triplicate wells.

As encoded in the germline V gene, CDR1 is MNHEY while CDR2 is SVGEGT. The CDR3 goes from the cysteine to the phenylalanine over 12 residues. Only the CDR3 portion is preserved as DNA: 36 bases, with reading frame beginning at the first base. Libraries were made using PCR. DNA from cultured CD4+ T cells was subjected to TCR sequencing with the Oncomine TCR Beta short-read assay at the Johns Hopkins FTIC core. The QIAamp micro DNA kit was used to extract genomic DNA from the cultured CD4+ T cells. Oncomine TCR Beta libraries from cultured CD4+ T cells were pooled with unique dual indexes and sequenced on an Illumina iSeq 100. The authors processed their data as follows. Non-productive sequences were filtered out, and CDR3s that did not start with C, did not end with F or W, or were shorter than 7 amino acids were discarded. Antigen-specific clonotypes were identified using the MANAFEST web application through comparison of peptide-stimulated wells with reference and other culture wells. For a clone to be called positive, the clone needed an FDR below 0.05, an odds ratio above 5, and a productive frequency above 0.1% in at least two of three replicate wells. A clonotype counted as cross-reactive if it showed significant expansion both in the SARS-CoV-2 spike wells and in at least one common cold coronavirus spike condition. Similarity between CDR3 sequences was evaluated in R version 3.6.1 using Levenshtein distances (stringdist) and unrooted phylogenetic trees (ape). In-frame beta chains were kept once TCRdb had trimmed the public reads at Q25 with fastp and called clones with MiXCR. Entries that share a CDR3 protein sequence are merged under the most common genes and DNA. The authors' filters were not applied to this entry. This sample holds about 3,000 distinct CDR3 sequences; 30% were observed only once. 60% of the sample comes from the top ten.

The sequence joins TRBV6-2 or TRBV6-3 to TRBJ1-5; no confident D gene assignment can be made. This clonotype originated in a human donor who had recovered from COVID-19. The starting material was CD4+ T cells from blood, cultured in vitro, obtained after SARS-CoV-2 vaccination. CDR3 sequence: CASSYFDQPQHF. The bases read TGTGCCAGCAGCTACTTTGATCAGCCCCAGCATTTT.